Listed below are T cell receptor beta chains from one sample, sequenced in a study of Graves' ophthalmopathy and Graves' hyperthyroidism. TCRdb reprocessed the multiplex PCR reads via MiXCR and lists one record per CDR3 protein. Of approximately 210,000 distinct CDR3 sequences listed, roughly 27% are singletons. Input material: peripheral blood. These receptors originate from a man aged 50-60 years with Graves' ophthalmopathy. Both conserved end residues are part of each CDR3.

TRBV28	TRBJ2-5	CASSPDRAGFETQYF
TRBV6-5	TRBJ2-7	CASSYSGLPSYEQYF
TRBV6-5	TRBJ1-1	CASSYVGPRGNTEAFF
TRBV19	TRBJ1-1	CASSTSYGTENTEAFF
TRBV19	TRBJ2-5	CASSIDRDETQYF
TRBV6-1	TRBJ1-2	CASSPRDSSYGYTF
TRBV6-2/TRBV6-3	TRBJ2-7	CASSKLTSYEQYF
TRBV7-3	TRBJ1-1	CASSFDRTNTEAFF
TRBV6-2/TRBV6-3	TRBJ2-7	CATGRVYEQYF
TRBV12-5	TRBJ1-1	CASGLGPANTEAFF
TRBV11-1	TRBJ2-2	CASYFIGTSSAGELFF
TRBV7-2	TRBJ2-2	CASSLAPADKYTGELFF
TRBV5-1	TRBJ2-5	CASSLDGHSVTQYF
TRBV20-1	TRBJ2-7	CSANGQGSLLEQYF
TRBV6-2/TRBV6-3	TRBJ1-1	CASKVGLNTEAFF
TRBV7-3	TRBJ2-5	CASSFFPGTGQGTQYF
TRBV7-6	TRBJ2-7	CASSIDRDYEQYF
TRBV7-3	TRBJ1-1	CASSLGPHTEAFF
TRBV6-1	TRBJ2-2	CASSEAGTGELFF
TRBV6-2/TRBV6-3	TRBJ2-7	CASSDRGLLNEQYF
TRBV7-9	TRBJ1-3	CASSLSGDSGNTIYF
TRBV5-6	TRBJ2-7	CASTYRRVNYEQYF
TRBV6-5	TRBJ2-3	CASSSGLGTDTQYF
TRBV19	TRBJ2-3	CASSFNGNTQYF
TRBV12-3/TRBV12-4	TRBJ1-1	CASRPEIRDTEAFF